These 15 T cell receptor beta chains were all obtained from the same sample, sequenced in a study of control samples from healthy donors and cancer patients. Clones were read by immunoSEQ multiplex PCR, and TCRdb kept only the in-frame ones, dropping some. Of roughly 100,000 clones in the sample, around 90% are singletons; the top ten hold about 2.5%. The sequencing sample was made of blood. These receptors came from a woman between 18 and 29 years old in good health.

This chain links TRBV3-1 (or the pseudogene TRBV3-2) with TRBJ2-2; D unresolved. Per the germline V gene, CDR1 is LGHDT and CDR2 is YNNKEL (reference sequence). The CDR3 is 12 amino acids. Trimming took 3 bases from V and 7 from J, leaving 6 bases between them. CDR3: CASSQSSGELFF. CDR3 sequence (DNA): TGTGCCAGCAGCCAGAGCAGCGGGGAGCTGTTTTTT.

The chain uses TRBV7-2 and TRBJ2-7; a weak D match, TRBD2 (6 bases). Deletions cut 0 bases from V and 1 base from J, with 16 bases between. CDR1 is SGHTA and CDR2 is FQGNSA in the germline V gene. The CDR3 loop spans 17 amino acids. This CDR3 is CASSLAPVASESYEQYF. The CDR3 nucleotides read TGTGCCAGCAGCTTAGCCCCGGTGGCTAGCGAGTCCTACGAGCAGTACTTC.

This clone has only one observation. The gene calls are TRBV19 and TRBJ1-5, with 8 bases fitting TRBD1. The CDR3 extends over 16 amino acids. V dropped 0 bases and J dropped 6; count of bases not matched to a gene: 7. The germline V gene encodes CDR1 LNHDA and CDR2 SQIVND (reference sequence). As DNA, the CDR3 is TGTGCCAGTAGTATAGATGACAGGGGTGGTGGTCAGCCCCAGCATTTT. It is translated as CASSIDDRGGGQPQHF.

The chain employs TRBV5-1 and TRBJ2-1; TRBD1 matches 8 bases. Germline V CDR1 and CDR2: SGHRS, YFSETQ. Trimming removed 1 base from V and 2 bases from J; junction bases left unmatched: 5. CDR3 length: 16 residues. DNA of the CDR3: TGCGCCAGCAGCTTGCACCGACAGGGGACCTACAATGAGCAGTTCTTC. Its protein product is CASSLHRQGTYNEQFF.

The chain joins TRBV15 to TRBJ1-2, with 8 positions matching TRBD1. The ends lost 0 bases at V and 6 bases at J; junction bases unmatched: 6. The CDR3 runs to 15 residues. CDR1 is LNHNV, CDR2 YYDKDF, per germline (reference sequence). The CDR3 is CATSREQGAGHGYTF. The DNA of the CDR3 is TGTGCCACCAGCAGAGAGCAGGGGGCAGGTCATGGCTACACCTTC.

This clone is a singleton in its sample. The chain has TRBV21-1 and TRBJ1-5. TRBV21-1 is listed as a pseudogene. The CDR3 length is 15 residues. This CDR3 is CASSKVANSNQPQHF. Written as DNA, the CDR3 is TGTGCCAGCAGCAAAGTGGCGAATAGCAATCAGCCCCAGCATTTT.

The chain carries TRBV18 and TRBJ2-2, with a possible D match to TRBD1 (6 bases). V was pared by 4 bases and J by 2 bases, with 11 bases between. CDR3 length: 15 amino acids. Per germline, CDR1 KGHSH and CDR2 LQKENI. Written as DNA, the CDR3 is TGTGCCAGCTCACGCCGGACAGTTAACACCGGGGAGCTGTTTTTT. Its translation is CASSRRTVNTGELFF.

The J gene is TRBJ2-7, the V gene TRBV5-4; 8 bases agree with TRBD2. This CDR3 is 15 amino acids long. Germline V gene data show CDR1 as SGHNT and CDR2 as YYREEE (reference sequence). The J segment lost 2 bases and the V segment lost 0 bases, leaving 4 bases of the junction unmatched. The CDR3 nucleotides are TGTGCCAGCAGCTTGGTTACTAGCGGTGCCTACGAGCAGTACTTC. Its protein is CASSLVTSGAYEQYF.

In its sample, this clone was seen once. V gene TRBV7-8 combines with J gene TRBJ1-2, with D possibly being TRBD1 (5 bases). Germline V gene lookup returns CDR1 SGHVS and CDR2 FQNEAQ. V lost 5 bases and J lost 5, with 15 bases in between. The CDR3 extends over 14 amino acids. The CDR3 DNA reads TGTGCCAGCAGCGCGCGAATGGGGGGGTATGGCTACACCTTC. Translation gives CASSARMGGYGYTF.

V gene TRBV14 combines with J gene TRBJ2-7; 11 bases line up with TRBD2. Trimming at V came to 0 bases and at J to 3 bases, leaving 4 bases not matched to a gene. Germline CDR1 SGHDN, CDR2 FVKESK. This CDR3 is built from 16 residues. The CDR3 reads CASSQELAGVVYEQYF. CDR3 DNA sequence: TGTGCCAGCAGCCAAGAACTAGCGGGAGTTGTCTACGAGCAGTACTTC.

The chain combines TRBV28 with TRBJ1-6, with D perhaps matching TRBD1 (6 bases). Trimming removed 8 bases from V and 7 bases from J, with 18 bases in between. The CDR3 is 15 residues long. From germline, CDR1 is MDHEN and CDR2 SYDVKM. As DNA, the CDR3 is TGTGCCAGCTATCCCTGGACAGCCGGGAATTCACCCCTCCACTTT. It specifies CASYPWTAGNSPLHF.

This clone was counted once. The gene calls are TRBV6-5 and TRBJ1-1; 7 nucleotides line up with TRBD1. V lost 6 bases and J lost 5; bases outside the gene matches: 6. CDR3 length: 13 amino acids. The V gene's germline CDR1 is MNHEY and CDR2 SVGAGI. The CDR3, as DNA: TGTGCCAGCAGAAGACAGGGAGGGACTGAAGCTTTCTTT. This gives the protein CASRRQGGTEAFF.

The rearrangement uses TRBV5-1 and TRBJ2-3; a possible D gene is TRBD2 (5 bases). V shed 0 bases and J shed 6 bases, with 8 bases lying between them. This CDR3 has 13 residues. Germline CDR1 SGHRS, CDR2 YFSETQ. Here the CDR3 DNA reads TGCGCCAGCAGCTTGGAAGAGCGGGATACGCAGTATTTT. This gives the protein CASSLEERDTQYF.

The chain links TRBV12-3 or TRBV12-4 to TRBJ2-7; possibly TRBD2 for D (5 bases). The V and J ends lost 6 bases and 6 bases respectively, with 12 bases between them. The CDR3 is 12 amino acids. CDR3 nucleotides: TGTGCCAGCAGCCGGGAAGTGGGCGAGCAGTACTTC. Translating gives CASSREVGEQYF.

The J gene is TRBJ1-1, the V gene TRBV20-1; D gene uncertain. Germline V gene lookup returns CDR1 DFQATT and CDR2 SNEGSKA (reference sequence). The CDR3 covers 15 residues. V lost 3 bases and J 4 bases, leaving 18 bases between the germline ends. The CDR3 loop is CSASAMAGRGTEAFF. The CDR3 DNA reads as TGCAGTGCTAGTGCGATGGCAGGACGAGGCACTGAAGCTTTCTTT.